This is a list of T cell receptor beta chains from one sample in a study of blood T cells in healthy people across ages. TCRdb re-derived calls from the 5' RACE reads in MiXCR, one entry per CDR3 protein. This sample has about 500,000 distinct CDR3 sequences, with less than 25% found just once. This sample was also put to use in a study of T cells of mothers and their children.

Sequencing was done on a sample of blood. The source is a boy aged 5-17 years in good health. CDR3s include the opening cysteine and the closing phenylalanine or tryptophan. The D gene is left open where the match is weak. Not every row has a clone size; where given, it reads once, few, many or a size class.

cdr3_length	v_call	d_call	clone_size	j_call	cdr3_nt	cdr3_aa
17	TRBV5-1	TRBD1	few	TRBJ1-2	TGCGCCAGCAGCCCCGTCCGGGACAGGGCCTCAAAGGATGGCTACACCTTC	CASSPVRDRASKDGYTF
13	TRBV3-1	-	few	TRBJ2-7	TGTGCCAGCAGCCACCTAGCAGGAGGAGAGCAGTACTTC	CASSHLAGGEQYF
14	TRBV9	-	-	TRBJ1-2	TGTGCCAGCAGCCCTTGGACAGACCATTATGGCTACACCTTC	CASSPWTDHYGYTF
15	TRBV4-3	TRBD2	few	TRBJ2-5	TGCGCCAGCAGCCGCCAACTAGCGGGGTCCGAGACCCAGTACTTC	CASSRQLAGSETQYF
14	TRBV5-6	TRBD1	-	TRBJ2-7	TGTGCCAGCAGCGGGGGACAGTATGCCTACGAGCAGTACTTC	CASSGGQYAYEQYF
13	TRBV12-3/TRBV12-4	-	few	TRBJ2-7	TGTGCCAGCAGTTACGGGGCTAAGTACGAGCAGTACTTC	CASSYGAKYEQYF
14	TRBV20-1	TRBD1	-	TRBJ1-3	TGCAGTGCCCCGAGAGGGGGCAGTGGAAACACCATATATTTT	CSAPRGGSGNTIYF
15	TRBV6-2/TRBV6-3	TRBD2	-	TRBJ2-2	TGTGCCAGCAGTCTAGCGGGGGGCCTCACCGGGGAGCTGTTTTTT	CASSLAGGLTGELFF
15	TRBV28	-	-	TRBJ2-3	TGTGCCAGCAGCGGGCGGAGGGGGGAAACAGATACGCAGTATTTT	CASSGRRGETDTQYF
13	TRBV10-3	-	few	TRBJ2-3	TGTGCCATCAGCCCCGTCGGCACAGATACGCAGTATTTT	CAISPVGTDTQYF
13	TRBV7-3	-	few	TRBJ2-1	TGTGCCAGCAGCTCAGGGACTGGCAATGAGCAGTTCTTC	CASSSGTGNEQFF
15	TRBV9	TRBD2	few	TRBJ2-3	TGTGCCAGCAGCGTAGCTCTAGCGGACACAGATACGCAGTATTTT	CASSVALADTDTQYF
13	TRBV3-1	-	-	TRBJ2-1	TGTGCCAGCAGCCACCACTCCTACAATGAGCAGTTCTTC	CASSHHSYNEQFF
16	TRBV10-3	TRBD2	-	TRBJ2-7	TGTGCCATCAGTGAGGGACTAGCGGACCTCACCTACGAGCAGTACTTC	CAISEGLADLTYEQYF
14	TRBV29-1	TRBD1	-	TRBJ2-1	TGCAGCGTTGAATGGGGACAGGGGGGAACTGAGCAGTTCTTC	CSVEWGQGGTEQFF
16	TRBV4-3	-	-	TRBJ2-1	TGCGCCAGCAGCCAAGATGCGACCTCGTCCTACAATGAGCAGTTCTTC	CASSQDATSSYNEQFF
12	TRBV20-1	TRBD1	-	TRBJ1-4	TGCAGTGCCAAGGGACAGGGGGAAAAACTGTTTTTT	CSAKGQGEKLFF
16	TRBV7-7	-	few	TRBJ2-5	TGTGCTAGCAGCTTACACTTCTCCGGGACCCAAGAGACCCAGTACTTC	CASSLHFSGTQETQYF
15	TRBV28	-	-	TRBJ1-3	TGTGCCAGCAGTTCGCCGGGGGGCTCTGGAAACACCATATATTTT	CASSSPGGSGNTIYF
13	TRBV28	-	many	TRBJ2-1	TGTGCCAGCAGTTTAGCGGGGTACAATGAGCAGTTCTTC	CASSLAGYNEQFF
15	TRBV7-2	-	many	TRBJ2-3	TGTGCCAGCAGCGGCCGAAGGGGGGTCACAGATACGCAGTATTTT	CASSGRRGVTDTQYF
16	TRBV3-1	-	few	TRBJ2-7	TGTGCCAGCAGCCCAGAAGAGGGGCTAGAGGTCTACGAGCAGTACTTC	CASSPEEGLEVYEQYF
12	TRBV7-9	-	-	TRBJ1-4	TGTGCCAGCAGCTCCGACGATGAAAAACTGTTTTTT	CASSSDDEKLFF
15	TRBV11-2	TRBD1	-	TRBJ2-5	TGTGCCAGCAGGACGAACAGGGGACGCCAAGAGACCCAGTACTTC	CASRTNRGRQETQYF
16	TRBV28	-	-	TRBJ1-3	TGTGCCAGCAGTTCGATCGATGCCTTTGGTGGAAACACCATATATTTT	CASSSIDAFGGNTIYF
13	TRBV5-1	TRBD1	-	TRBJ2-5	TGCGCCAGCCACCGGGACAGCCAAGAGACCCAGTACTTC	CASHRDSQETQYF
13	TRBV28	-	few	TRBJ1-2	TGTGCCAGCAGTTTAGATTGGAACTATGGCTACACCTTC	CASSLDWNYGYTF
14	TRBV7-6	-	-	TRBJ1-1	TGTGCCAGCAGCTTTGGAGACTTGAACACTGAAGCTTTCTTT	CASSFGDLNTEAFF
13	TRBV5-1	TRBD1	few	TRBJ2-5	TGCGCCAGCAGCTCCGGACAGGGGGGGACCCAGTACTTC	CASSSGQGGTQYF
14	TRBV20-1	-	many	TRBJ2-5	TGCAGTGCTAGAGCCGGAGGAGCGCGTGAGACCCAGTACTTC	CSARAGGARETQYF